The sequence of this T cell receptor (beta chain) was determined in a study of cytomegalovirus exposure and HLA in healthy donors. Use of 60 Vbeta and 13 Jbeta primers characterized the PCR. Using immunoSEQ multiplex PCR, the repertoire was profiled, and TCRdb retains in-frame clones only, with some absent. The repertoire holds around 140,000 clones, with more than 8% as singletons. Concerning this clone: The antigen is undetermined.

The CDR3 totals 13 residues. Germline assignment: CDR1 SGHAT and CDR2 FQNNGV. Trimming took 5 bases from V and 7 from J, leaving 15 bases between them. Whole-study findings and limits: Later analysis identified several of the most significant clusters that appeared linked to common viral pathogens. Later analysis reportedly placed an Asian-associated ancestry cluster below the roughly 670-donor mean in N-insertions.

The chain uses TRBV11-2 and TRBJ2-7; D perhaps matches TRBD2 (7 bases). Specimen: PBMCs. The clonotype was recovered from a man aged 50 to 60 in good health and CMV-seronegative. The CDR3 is CASSQGTTGEQYF. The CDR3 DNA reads TGTGCCAGCAGCCAGGGGACTACCGGAGAGCAGTACTTC. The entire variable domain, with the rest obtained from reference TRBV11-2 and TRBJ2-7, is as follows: EAGVAQSPRYKIIEKRQSVAFWCNPISGHATLYWYQQILGQGPKLLIQFQNNGVVDDSQLPKDRFSAERLKGVDSTLKIQPAKLEDSAVYLCASSQGTTGEQYFGPGTRLTVT.